This T cell receptor beta chain appears in the sequencing data of a study of read filtering for tumor transcriptome and immune sequencing. Study as a whole: Patients were 16 to 20 male and approximately 15 female, mean age approximately 70 years, range roughly 47 to 85. Broader study findings: Sorted CD138-negative bone marrow cells were not purified T cells. Without single-read clonotypes, shared clonotype proportions correlated more between IR-seq and RNA-seq.

Every patient had bone marrow sampled while the disease was active. The library was built from around 380 ng RNA with molecular barcoded adaptors for alpha/delta and beta/gamma chains. MiXCR, run by TCRdb on the reads, gives a single entry per CDR3 protein. In the table there are roughly 69,000 distinct CDR3 sequences, about 14% of which are singletons. On this clonotype itself: Antigen unknown.

The germline V gene encodes CDR1 MNHEY and CDR2 SVGAGI. The CDR3 totals 15 residues. Germline trimming cut 0 bases from V and 4 bases from J; bases unmatched to any gene: 3. J is TRBJ2-7 and V is TRBV6-5, with TRBD1 matching over 10 bases. The receptor was isolated from a donor at least 40 years old with multiple myeloma. The sequenced sample consisted of a population of CD138-negative cells sorted from bone marrow. The CDR3 sequence: CASSYSTGGSYEQYF. As DNA, the CDR3 is TGTGCCAGCAGTTACTCGACAGGGGGCTCGTACGAGCAGTACTTC.